Shown below are 31 T cell receptor beta chains from a single sample sequenced in a study of T cell responses to AZD1222 COVID-19 vaccine. Libraries were prepared by immunoSEQ multiplex PCR; TCRdb keeps only in-frame clonotypes and omits some of them. Among around 130,000 clones listed, around nine tenths were seen once. The starting material was peripheral blood, obtained on day 0 of AZD1222 vaccination. The receptors derive from an adult in good health.

CDR3 in amino acids: CASSPGTGGIYEQFF. CDR3 bases: TGCGCCAGCAGCCCCGGGACAGGGGGCATCTATGAGCAGTTCTTC. The chain links TRBV4-1 to TRBJ2-1; 12 bases map to TRBD1. The trim removed 4 bases at V and 8 bases at J, leaving 6 bases unmatched. The V gene's germline CDR1 is MGHRA and CDR2 YSYEKL. The CDR3 has 15 amino acids.

This clone is a singleton in its sample. This rearrangement joins TRBV7-2 to TRBJ2-7; 8 positions match TRBD2. This CDR3 spans 14 amino acids. J was trimmed by 2 bases and V by 1 base; bases with no gene match: 1. The germline V gene has CDR1 SGHTA and CDR2 FQGNSA. As DNA, the CDR3 is TGTGCCAGCAGCTTAGGACTAGCGCCCTACGAGCAGTACTTC. This sequence encodes CASSLGLAPYEQYF.

V usage is TRBV7-2 and J usage is TRBJ2-7, with 10 bases that match TRBD1. CDR3 length: 15 amino acids. Trimming removed 5 bases from V and 1 base from J; junction bases left unmatched: 5. Germline assignment: CDR1 SGHTA and CDR2 FQGNSA. For the CDR3, the DNA is TGTGCCAGCAGCCGCCGGGACAGGGGATCCTACGAGCAGTACTTC. Protein product: CASSRRDRGSYEQYF.

This chain uses TRBV19 with TRBJ2-7, with 9 bases lining up with TRBD1. The V gene's germline CDR1 is LNHDA and CDR2 SQIVND (reference sequence). The trim removed 5 bases at V and 3 bases at J, leaving 8 bases unmatched. This CDR3 has 15 amino acids. The CDR3 nucleotides read TGTGCCAGTAGTGATGGGGACAGGGCCAACTACGAGCAGTACTTC. Translated: CASSDGDRANYEQYF. The variable domain in full, completed from reference TRBV19 and TRBJ2-7, reads DGGITQSPKYLFRKEGQNVTLSCEQNLNHDAMYWYRQDPGQGLRLIYYSQIVNDFQKGDIAEGYSVSREKKESFPLTVTSAQKNPTAFYLCASSDGDRANYEQYFGPGTRLTVT.

The chain has TRBV5-1 and TRBJ1-1, with 7 bases aligning to TRBD1. The CDR3 loop spans 15 amino acids. The V segment lost 2 bases and the J segment 3 bases; nucleotides outside the gene matches: 7. Germline CDR1 SGHRS, CDR2 YFSETQ. The CDR3 region has the DNA TGCGCCAGCAGCTTAATCTCAACAGGGGACACTGAAGCTTTCTTT. This encodes CASSLISTGDTEAFF.

The CDR3 region is CASTGGGVDTQYF. The CDR3 region has the DNA TGTGCCTCCACTGGGGGAGGAGTAGATACGCAGTATTTT. The J gene is TRBJ2-3, the V gene TRBV2; TRBD2 is a possible D gene (6 bases). The germline gives CDR1 SNHLY, CDR2 FYNNEI. CDR3 length: 13 amino acids. V was cut by 11 bases and J by 5 bases, with 17 bases left in between.

This clone was counted a single time. V usage is TRBV6-9 and J usage is TRBJ2-1, with D unclear. The germline CDR1 and CDR2 sequences are MNHGY and SVAAGI. CDR3 length equals 13 residues. V lost 11 bases and J 0 bases, leaving 11 bases between the germline ends. Here the CDR3 reads CAPRAHSYNEQFF. CDR3 DNA: TGTGCCCCCCGAGCCCACTCCTACAATGAGCAGTTCTTC.

The CDR3 sequence is CASTQLTSTDTQYF. The CDR3 bases are TGTGCCAGCACGCAATTGACTAGCACAGATACGCAGTATTTT. The gene calls are TRBV7-9 and TRBJ2-3; D is unresolved. The CDR3 spans 14 residues. The V and J ends lost 7 bases and 0 bases respectively, with 11 bases between them. Germline CDR1 reads SEHNR; CDR2 reads FQNEAQ (reference sequence).

V usage is TRBV9 and J usage is TRBJ1-1; possibly TRBD1 for D (5 bases). CDR1 SGDLS and CDR2 YYNGEE come from the germline V gene. The CDR3 totals 15 residues. V was shortened by 4 bases and J by 0 bases, with 13 bases between the two germline ends. The DNA for the CDR3 is TGTGCCAGCAGCCCGGGGGACTGGATGAACACTGAAGCTTTCTTT. It codes for CASSPGDWMNTEAFF. Complete variable domain (other parts from reference TRBV9 and TRBJ1-1): DSGVTQTPKHLITATGQRVTLRCSPRSGDLSVYWYQQSLDQGLQFLIQYYNGEERAKGNILERFSAQQFPDLHSELNLSSLELGDSALYFCASSPGDWMNTEAFFGQGTRLTVV.

V and J are TRBV6-5 and TRBJ1-2; D unresolved. This CDR3 comprises 15 residues. Germline V gene data show CDR1 as MNHEY and CDR2 as SVGAGI. The germline V and J ends were trimmed by 1 base and 5 bases, with 14 bases remaining between them. CDR3 amino acids: CASSYLGRTVYGYTF. CDR3 nucleotide sequence: TGTGCCAGCAGTTACTTAGGTCGGACGGTGTATGGCTACACCTTC.

The CDR3 loop reads CASSYRGPGHNEQFF. The DNA of the CDR3 is TGTGCCAGCAGTTACAGAGGGCCAGGTCACAATGAGCAGTTCTTC. V and J are TRBV6-6 and TRBJ2-1; maybe TRBD2 (5 bases). CDR3 size: 15 residues. V lost 2 bases, J lost 5 bases, and 13 bases lay in between. Germline CDR1 is MNHNY and CDR2 is SVGAGI (reference sequence).

The J gene is TRBJ2-3, the V gene TRBV3-1 (or the pseudogene TRBV3-2); no clear D. Germline assignment: CDR1 LGHDT and CDR2 YNNKEL (reference sequence). V gave up 1 base and J gave up 2 bases, with 16 bases separating them. The CDR3 spans 17 residues. CDR3 DNA sequence: TGTGCCAGCAGCCAAGCTGGGCAGGAGTTAGTCACAGATACGCAGTATTTT. The encoded protein is CASSQAGQELVTDTQYF.

This clone showed up just a few times. The chain carries TRBV2 and TRBJ1-2; no firm D call. The CDR3 contains 13 residues. CDR1 is SNHLY and CDR2 is FYNNEI in the germline V gene. Trimming took off 1 base at V and 5 bases at J, with 8 bases between the two ends. CDR3 sequence: CASSEGGRYGYTF. CDR3 sequence (DNA): TGTGCCAGCAGTGAAGGAGGGAGGTATGGCTACACCTTC.

The chain has TRBV5-5 and TRBJ2-3; 9 bases line up with TRBD1. V lost 6 bases, J lost 8 bases, and 10 bases stayed unmatched. CDR1 and CDR2 (germline): SGHKS, YYEKEE (reference sequence). The CDR3 contains 14 residues. CDR3 DNA: TGTGCCAGCATCTCGAACCCGACAGGGGGTACGCAGTATTTT. Its protein product is CASISNPTGGTQYF.

V and J are TRBV5-4 and TRBJ2-7; 10 bases align to TRBD1. V was pared by 4 bases and J by 2 bases, with 6 bases of the junction left unmatched. Germline V lookup: CDR1 SGHNT, CDR2 YYREEE (reference sequence). The CDR3 covers 15 residues. The DNA of the CDR3 is TGTGCCAGCAGCAATCCGACAGGGGGCGCCTACGAGCAGTACTTC. This gives the protein CASSNPTGGAYEQYF.

The chain employs TRBV7-9 and TRBJ2-1; the D is unclear. Germline values: CDR1 SEHNR, CDR2 FQNEAQ (reference sequence). V dropped 6 bases and J dropped 6 bases, with 6 bases sitting between them. This CDR3 has 11 residues. DNA of the CDR3: TGTGCCAGCAGTACCTCCAATGAGCAGTTCTTC. This translates into CASSTSNEQFF.

This chain uses TRBV7-2 with TRBJ2-1, with 8 bases fitting TRBD1. Germline lookup yields CDR1 SGHTA and CDR2 FQGNSA. The CDR3 has 14 amino acids. V gave up 3 bases and J gave up 8 bases; unmatched junction bases: 6. In DNA form, the CDR3 reads TGTGCCAGCAGCTTCCTCGCGACAGGGGATGAGCAGTTCTTC. Its translation: CASSFLATGDEQFF.

This chain links TRBV19 with TRBJ1-1; no reliable D call. The CDR3 sequence is 14 residues long. Germline CDR1 reads LNHDA; CDR2 reads SQIVND (reference sequence). V was clipped by 8 bases and J by 0 bases, with 13 bases between them. The CDR3 region is CASASDSMNTEAFF. The CDR3 region has the DNA TGTGCCAGTGCCTCCGATTCGATGAACACTGAAGCTTTCTTT.

CDR3 sequence: CASSARRTAENTEAFF. DNA for the CDR3: TGTGCCAGCAGCGCAAGGCGGACAGCCGAAAACACTGAAGCTTTCTTT. The J gene is TRBJ1-1, the V gene TRBV7-9, with a weak D call TRBD1 (6 bases). CDR1 and CDR2 (germline): SEHNR, FQNEAQ (reference sequence). The CDR3 has 16 amino acids. V was shortened by 5 bases and J by 2 bases, with 18 bases between the two germline ends. The variable domain in full, with the rest retrieved from reference TRBV7-9 and TRBJ1-1, is DTGVSQNPRHKITKRGQNVTFRCDPISEHNRLYWYRQTLGQGPEFLTYFQNEAQLEKSRLLSDRFSAERPKGSFSTLEIQRTEQGDSAMYLCASSARRTAENTEAFFGQGTRLTVV.

J is TRBJ2-3 and V is TRBV6-4; D might be TRBD1 (6 bases). Trimming took 5 bases from V and 0 from J, leaving 15 bases between them. CDR1 and CDR2 from the germline V gene are MRHNA and SNTAGT. The CDR3 covers 16 residues. The CDR3 DNA is TGTGCCAGCAGTTCTTTTCGGACAGCTAGCACAGATACGCAGTATTTT. This codes for CASSSFRTASTDTQYF.

This chain connects TRBV24-1 to TRBJ1-2; 8 positions match TRBD1. V gave up 4 bases and J gave up 8 bases; unmatched junction bases: 5. The CDR3 loop spans 13 amino acids. The V gene's germline CDR1 is KGHDR and CDR2 SFDVKD. The DNA of the CDR3 is TGTGCCACCAGTGACGGACAGGGTGACGGCTACACCTTC. This sequence encodes CATSDGQGDGYTF.

V is TRBV12-3 or TRBV12-4 and J is TRBJ1-1; no firm D call. V lost 0 bases and J 11 bases, leaving 10 bases between the germline ends. CDR3 length equals 12 residues. Written as DNA, the CDR3 is TGTGCCAGCAGTTTAGCGCCGGGGTCGGCTTTCTTT. Encoded protein: CASSLAPGSAFF.

As concerns this clone: Its ends do not fully match the called genes, so a read error is possible. The V and J genes are TRBV4-2 and TRBJ1-1, with 9 bases lining up with TRBD1. CDR1 and CDR2 from the germline V gene are LGHNA and YNFKEQ. The CDR3 covers 15 residues. This chain's CDR3 is CASNQQGAVNTEAFF. The CDR3 coding sequence is TGTGCCAGCAACCAACAGGGGGCGGTGAACACTGAAGCTTTCTTT.

CDR3 bases: TGTGCCAGCAGCATCACCGGGACGGACGCTAACTATGGCTACACCTTC. Translated: CASSITGTDANYGYTF. The chain links TRBV6-6 to TRBJ1-2; a weak D match, TRBD1 (5 bases). Trimming removed 6 bases at V and 0 bases at J, with 17 bases between. From germline, CDR1 is MNHNY and CDR2 SVGAGI (reference sequence). This CDR3 spans 16 amino acids.

V gene TRBV7-9 combines with J gene TRBJ1-2; tentative D call: TRBD1 (6 bases). The CDR3 is made up of 13 amino acids. CDR1 is SEHNR and CDR2 is FQNEAQ in the germline V gene (reference sequence). V dropped 1 base and J dropped 7 bases, with 10 bases sitting between them. The CDR3 DNA sequence: TGTGCCAGCAGCTTAGACAGGGCAGCTGGCTACACCTTC. Its protein is CASSLDRAAGYTF.

The rearrangement joins TRBV19 to TRBJ1-4, with D maybe TRBD1 (5 bases). V lost 4 bases, J lost 8 bases, and 14 bases lay in between. CDR1 and CDR2 (germline): LNHDA, SQIVND (reference sequence). The CDR3 is 14 residues long. The CDR3 bases are TGTGCCAGTAGTAGAGGACAAATACGAGAAAAACTGTTTTTT. Translated: CASSRGQIREKLFF.

The chain joins TRBV5-5 to TRBJ1-2; perhaps TRBD1 as D (5 bases). This CDR3 is 17 amino acids long. Deletions cut 4 bases from V and 0 bases from J, with 19 bases between. CDR1 and CDR2 from the germline V gene are SGHKS and YYEKEE (reference sequence). As DNA, the CDR3 is TGTGCCAGCAGCCGGCAGGGTCCAGCCCTCGCTAACTATGGCTACACCTTC. Its translation is CASSRQGPALANYGYTF.

The rearrangement links TRBV6-1 to TRBJ2-3; D might be TRBD1 (7 bases). Germline loops: CDR1 MNHNS, CDR2 SASEGT. V lost 11 bases and J lost 2, with 11 bases in between. The CDR3 sequence is 12 residues long. CDR3 sequence: CASGGTTDTQYF. The CDR3 DNA is TGTGCCTCAGGGGGGACCACAGATACGCAGTATTTT.

V usage is TRBV27 and J usage is TRBJ1-1; 8 nucleotides line up with TRBD1. The V segment lost 6 bases and the J segment 4 bases; nucleotides outside the gene matches: 4. The CDR3 totals 13 residues. Per germline, CDR1 MNHEY and CDR2 SMNVEV (reference sequence). The CDR3 DNA is TGTGCCAGCAGGTTGGACAGGGTCACTGAAGCTTTCTTT. Encoded protein: CASRLDRVTEAFF.

The V gene is TRBV27, the J gene TRBJ1-2; D unclear. Germline-derived CDR1 and CDR2 are MNHEY and SMNVEV (reference sequence). V lost 5 bases and J lost 4, with 17 bases in between. This CDR3 contains 15 residues. CDR3 sequence reads: CASSLDRSGFYGYTF. The CDR3 DNA is TGTGCCAGCAGTCTCGACCGGTCGGGGTTCTATGGCTACACCTTC.

The chain uses TRBV6-4 and TRBJ2-1; D is perhaps TRBD2 (6 bases). The germline V gene encodes CDR1 MRHNA and CDR2 SNTAGT. The ends were cut back, 2 bases at V and 4 bases at J, with 9 bases in the middle. This CDR3 region has 14 residues. The CDR3 loop reads CASSDKAGYNEQFF. DNA for the CDR3: TGTGCCAGCAGTGACAAGGCGGGATACAATGAGCAGTTCTTC.